This TCR beta chain originates from a study of cytomegalovirus exposure and HLA in healthy donors. The PCR employed 60 Vbeta primers together with 13 Jbeta primers. The method was immunoSEQ multiplex PCR; TCRdb's version includes in-frame clones alone and lacks a portion of them. Of about 140,000 clones in the sample, approximately 82% are singletons; the top ten hold approximately 1.9%. The CDR3 totals 14 residues. Trimming pared 7 bases from V and 0 bases from J, leaving 13 bases between. This chain links TRBV23-1 with TRBJ2-7, with D tentatively TRBD2 (5 bases). TRBV23-1 qualifies as an ORF whose function is uncertain. Sample: PBMCs. This TCR was recovered from a woman in her thirties or forties in good health and CMV-seronegative. CDR3 nucleotides: TGCGCCAGCAAGGAGACTACCCGCTCCTACGAGCAGTACTTC. This sequence encodes CASKETTRSYEQYF.